Listed below are T cell receptor beta chains from one sample, sequenced in a study of blood T cell repertoires in COVID-19. Data came from immunoSEQ multiplex PCR; TCRdb stores just in-frame clones and leaves some out. There are 65,000 to 85,000 clones in the sample; about four fifths occur only once, and approximately 15% lies in the top ten. Material for sequencing was peripheral blood. These receptors were obtained from a human donor in a cohort sampled during active COVID-19. Both conserved end residues are part of each CDR3. The D gene is left open where the match is weak. Rows give clone size only sometimes, using once, few, many, or a class for an expanded clone.

d_gene	abundance	v_gene	j_gene	CDR3aa	CDR3nt
TRBD1	.	TRBV19	TRBJ1-1	CASADRASTEAFF	TGTGCCAGTGCCGACAGGGCGAGCACTGAAGCTTTCTTT
.	few	TRBV21-1	TRBJ2-3	CASSKGRESGHQDTQYF	TGTGCCAGCAGCAAAGGAAGGGAAAGCGGGCATCAGGATACGCAGTATTTT
.	few	TRBV7-3	TRBJ1-5	CASSSDGLSNQPQHF	TGTGCCAGCAGCTCAGACGGACTTAGCAATCAGCCCCAGCATTTT
.	.	TRBV19	TRBJ2-2	CASSYLTGELFF	TGTGCCAGTAGTTATCTCACCGGGGAGCTGTTTTTT
.	.	TRBV9	TRBJ2-3	CASSVDPSSARDTQYF	TGTGCCAGCAGCGTAGATCCTAGCTCTGCCCGGGATACGCAGTATTTT
.	.	TRBV7-9	TRBJ1-1	CASSLVQDFYTTEAFF	TGTGCCAGCAGCTTAGTTCAGGATTTTTACACCACTGAAGCTTTCTTT
.	.	TRBV28	TRBJ2-5	CASSLGLTGKQAQYF	TGTGCCAGCAGTTTGGGGCTCACAGGGAAACAAGCCCAGTACTTC
.	.	TRBV18	TRBJ1-6	CASSPPGHPNSPLHF	TGTGCCAGCTCACCACCGGGACATCCAAATTCACCCCTCCACTTT
TRBD2	.	TRBV5-6	TRBJ2-2	CASSPGGGELFF	TGTGCCAGCAGCCCGGGAGGGGGGGAGCTGTTTTTT
TRBD1	.	TRBV4-3	TRBJ1-1	CASSQDLIRGTVTEAFF	TGCGCCAGCAGCCAAGATCTTATTCGGGGGACAGTCACTGAAGCTTTCTTT